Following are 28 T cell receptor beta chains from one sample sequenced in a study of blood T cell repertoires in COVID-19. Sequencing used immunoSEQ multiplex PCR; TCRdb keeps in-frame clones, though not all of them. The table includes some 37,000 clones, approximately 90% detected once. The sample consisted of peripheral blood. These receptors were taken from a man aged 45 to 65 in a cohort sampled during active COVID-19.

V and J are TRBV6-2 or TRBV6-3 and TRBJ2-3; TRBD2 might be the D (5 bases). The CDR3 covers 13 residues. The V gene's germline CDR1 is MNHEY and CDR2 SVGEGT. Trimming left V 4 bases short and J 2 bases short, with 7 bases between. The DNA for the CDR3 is TGTGCCAGCAGTTCCCTAGCCACAGATACGCAGTATTTT. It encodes CASSSLATDTQYF.

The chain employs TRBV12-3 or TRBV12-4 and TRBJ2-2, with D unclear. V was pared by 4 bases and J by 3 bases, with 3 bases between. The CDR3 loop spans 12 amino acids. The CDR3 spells CASSSDTGELFF. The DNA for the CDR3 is TGTGCCAGCAGTTCTGACACCGGGGAGCTGTTTTTT.

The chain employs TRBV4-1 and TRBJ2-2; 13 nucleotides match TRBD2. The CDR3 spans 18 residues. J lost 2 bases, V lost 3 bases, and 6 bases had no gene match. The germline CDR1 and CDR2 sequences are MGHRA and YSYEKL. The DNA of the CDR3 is TGCGCCAGCAGCCACCCACTAGCGGGAGGGCCTAACACCGGGGAGCTGTTTTTT. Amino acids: CASSHPLAGGPNTGELFF.

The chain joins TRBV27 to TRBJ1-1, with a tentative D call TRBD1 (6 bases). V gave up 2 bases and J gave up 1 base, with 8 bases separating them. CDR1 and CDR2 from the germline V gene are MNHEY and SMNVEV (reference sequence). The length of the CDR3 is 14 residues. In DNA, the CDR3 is TGTGCCAGCAGTTTACTACAGGGGAACACTGAAGCTTTCTTT. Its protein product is CASSLLQGNTEAFF.

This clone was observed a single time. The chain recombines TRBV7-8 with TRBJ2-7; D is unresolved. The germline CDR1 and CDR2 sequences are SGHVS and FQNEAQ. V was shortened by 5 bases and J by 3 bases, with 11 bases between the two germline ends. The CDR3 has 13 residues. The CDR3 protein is CASSPPHSYEQYF. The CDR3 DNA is TGTGCCAGCAGCCCCCCCCATAGCTACGAGCAGTACTTC. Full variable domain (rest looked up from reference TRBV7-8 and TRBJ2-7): GAGVSQSPRYKVAKRGQDVALRCDPISGHVSLFWYQQALGQGPEFLTYFQNEAQLDKSGLPSDRFFAERPEGSVSTLKIQRTQQEDSAVYLCASSPPHSYEQYFGPGTRLTVT.

CDR3 sequence reads: CASSPGAQANEKLFF. The CDR3 region has the DNA TGTGCCAGCTCACCAGGAGCTCAAGCTAATGAAAAACTGTTTTTT. The gene calls are TRBV18 and TRBJ1-4, with unresolved D. V was cut by 2 bases and J by 3 bases, with 10 bases left in between. The CDR3 covers 15 residues. From germline, CDR1 is KGHSH and CDR2 LQKENI.

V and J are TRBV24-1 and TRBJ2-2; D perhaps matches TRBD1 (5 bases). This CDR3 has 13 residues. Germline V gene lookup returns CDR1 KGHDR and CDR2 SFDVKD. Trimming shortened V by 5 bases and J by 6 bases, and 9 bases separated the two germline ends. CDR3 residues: CATSVSGPGELFF. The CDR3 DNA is TGTGCCACCAGTGTTTCAGGGCCCGGGGAGCTGTTTTTT.

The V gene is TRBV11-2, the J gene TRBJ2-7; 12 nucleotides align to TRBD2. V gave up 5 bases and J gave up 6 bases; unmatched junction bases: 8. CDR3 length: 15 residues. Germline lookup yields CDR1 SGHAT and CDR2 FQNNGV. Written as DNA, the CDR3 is TGTGCCAGCAGCCCAACGACTAGCGGGAGAGCCGAGCAGTACGTC. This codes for CASSPTTSGRAEQYV.

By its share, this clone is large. The CDR3 protein is CASSLNERYNEQFF. DNA for the CDR3: TGTGCCAGCAGTTTAAATGAGCGGTACAATGAGCAGTTCTTC. V and J are TRBV27 and TRBJ2-1; D is perhaps TRBD2 (5 bases). The CDR3 runs to 14 residues. Trimming removed 2 bases at V and 4 bases at J, with 9 bases between. CDR1 and CDR2 (germline): MNHEY, SMNVEV (reference sequence).

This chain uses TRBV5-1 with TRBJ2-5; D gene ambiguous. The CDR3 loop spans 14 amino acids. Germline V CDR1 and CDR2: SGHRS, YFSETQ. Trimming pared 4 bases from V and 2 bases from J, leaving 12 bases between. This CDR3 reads CASSPVIGQETQYF. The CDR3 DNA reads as TGCGCCAGCAGCCCAGTCATCGGGCAAGAGACCCAGTACTTC.

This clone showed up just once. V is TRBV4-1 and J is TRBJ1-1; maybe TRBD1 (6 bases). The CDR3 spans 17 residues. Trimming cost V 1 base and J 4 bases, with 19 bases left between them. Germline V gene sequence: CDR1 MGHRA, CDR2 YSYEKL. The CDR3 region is CASSQGRIPGESTEAFF. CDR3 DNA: TGCGCCAGCAGCCAAGGGCGTATCCCAGGGGAAAGCACTGAAGCTTTCTTT.

The DNA of the CDR3 is TGTGCCAGCAGCGGGGCATTAGCGGGAGGGCAGTTCTTC. Its protein is CASSGALAGGQFF. The V and J genes are TRBV7-9 and TRBJ2-1, with 10 positions matching TRBD2. CDR3 length: 13 amino acids. CDR1 and CDR2 from the germline V gene are SEHNR and FQNEAQ (reference sequence). After removal of 5 bases from V and 12 bases from J, the junction contained 7 bases not matched to a gene. The full variable domain, in which reference TRBV7-9 and TRBJ2-1 provide the parts outside the CDR3, is DTGVSQNPRHKITKRGQNVTFRCDPISEHNRLYWYRQTLGQGPEFLTYFQNEAQLEKSRLLSDRFSAERPKGSFSTLEIQRTEQGDSAMYLCASSGALAGGQFFGPGTRLTVL.

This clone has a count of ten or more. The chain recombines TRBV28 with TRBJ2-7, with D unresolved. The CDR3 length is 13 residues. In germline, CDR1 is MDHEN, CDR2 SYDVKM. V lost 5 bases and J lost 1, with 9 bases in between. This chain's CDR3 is CASSLGISYEQYF. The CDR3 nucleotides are TGTGCCAGCAGTCTAGGAATTTCCTACGAGCAGTACTTC.

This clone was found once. The CDR3 coding sequence is TGTGCCAGCAGTGGGCAGTCCACCGGGGAGCTGTTTTTT. Translating gives CASSGQSTGELFF. The chain combines TRBV6-4 with TRBJ2-2, with no clear D. CDR1 and CDR2 from the germline V gene are MRHNA and SNTAGT. V was pared by 4 bases and J by 4 bases, with 7 bases between. The CDR3 totals 13 residues.

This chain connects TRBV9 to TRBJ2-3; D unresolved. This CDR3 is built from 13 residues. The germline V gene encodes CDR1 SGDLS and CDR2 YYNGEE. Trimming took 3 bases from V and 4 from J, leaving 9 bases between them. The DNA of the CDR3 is TGTGCCAGCAGCGCCCCAGGCCCAGATACGCAGTATTTT. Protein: CASSAPGPDTQYF.

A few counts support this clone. In DNA, the CDR3 is TGCGCCAGCAGCCAAAAGGAGTTGGGAGAGAACACTGAAGCTTTCTTT. It encodes CASSQKELGENTEAFF. J is TRBJ1-1 and V is TRBV4-1, with unresolved D. CDR1 is MGHRA and CDR2 is YSYEKL in the germline V gene. The CDR3 runs to 16 residues. The V end lost 2 bases, the J end lost 1 base, and 14 bases lay between the germline ends.

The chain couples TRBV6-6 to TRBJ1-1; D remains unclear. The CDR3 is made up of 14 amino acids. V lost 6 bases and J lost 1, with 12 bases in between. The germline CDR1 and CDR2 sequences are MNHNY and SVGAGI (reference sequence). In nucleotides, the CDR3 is TGTGCCAGCAGCCGTTTAGTCGGGAACACTGAAGCTTTCTTT. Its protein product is CASSRLVGNTEAFF.

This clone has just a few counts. The CDR3 bases are TGTGCCAGCAGCCATTTGGAGGGGCTGGATGGCTACACCTTC. Residues: CASSHLEGLDGYTF. The genes are TRBV4-2 and TRBJ1-2; maybe TRBD1 (5 bases). This CDR3 comprises 14 residues. V dropped 3 bases and J dropped 6 bases, with 14 bases sitting between them. CDR1 and CDR2 from the germline V gene are LGHNA and YNFKEQ.

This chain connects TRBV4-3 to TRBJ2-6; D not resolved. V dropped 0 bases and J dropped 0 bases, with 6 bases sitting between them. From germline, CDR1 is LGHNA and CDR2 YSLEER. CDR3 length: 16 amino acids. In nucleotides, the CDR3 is TGCGCCAGCAGCCAAGATTTATCCTCTGGGGCCAACGTCCTGACTTTC. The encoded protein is CASSQDLSSGANVLTF.

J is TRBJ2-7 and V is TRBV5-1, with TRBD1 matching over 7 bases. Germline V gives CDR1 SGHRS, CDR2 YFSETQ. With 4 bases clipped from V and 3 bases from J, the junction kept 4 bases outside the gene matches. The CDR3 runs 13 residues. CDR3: CASSQGTDYEQYF. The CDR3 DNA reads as TGCGCCAGCAGCCAAGGGACAGACTACGAGCAGTACTTC.

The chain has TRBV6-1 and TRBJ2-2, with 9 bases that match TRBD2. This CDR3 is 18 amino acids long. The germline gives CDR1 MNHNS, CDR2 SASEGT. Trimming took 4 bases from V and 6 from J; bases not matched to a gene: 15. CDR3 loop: CASSGGISWREGPGELFF. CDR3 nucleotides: TGTGCCAGCAGTGGGGGGATTAGTTGGCGGGAGGGCCCCGGGGAGCTGTTTTTT.

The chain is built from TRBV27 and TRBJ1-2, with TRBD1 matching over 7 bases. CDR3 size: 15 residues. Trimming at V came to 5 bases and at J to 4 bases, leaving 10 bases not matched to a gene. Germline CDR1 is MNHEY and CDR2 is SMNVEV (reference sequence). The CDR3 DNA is TGTGCCAGCAGTACCCTCGCGACAGGGAGCTATGGCTACACCTTC. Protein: CASSTLATGSYGYTF.

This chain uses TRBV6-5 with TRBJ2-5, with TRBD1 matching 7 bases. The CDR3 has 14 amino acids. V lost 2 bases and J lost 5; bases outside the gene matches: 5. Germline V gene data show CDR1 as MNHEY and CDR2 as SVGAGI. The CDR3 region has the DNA TGTGCCAGCAGTTACGGGACAGTCTGGGAGACCCAGTACTTC. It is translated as CASSYGTVWETQYF.

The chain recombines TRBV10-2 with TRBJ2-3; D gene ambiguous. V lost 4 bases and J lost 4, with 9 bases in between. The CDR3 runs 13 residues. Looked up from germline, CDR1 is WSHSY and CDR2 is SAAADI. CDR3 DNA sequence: TGCGCCAGCAGTGGAGAGTTCTCAGATACGCAGTATTTT. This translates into CASSGEFSDTQYF.

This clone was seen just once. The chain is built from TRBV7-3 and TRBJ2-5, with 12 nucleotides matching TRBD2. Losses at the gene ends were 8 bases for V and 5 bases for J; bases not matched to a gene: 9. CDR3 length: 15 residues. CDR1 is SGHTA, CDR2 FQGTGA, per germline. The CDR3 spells CASSPSGGAPETQYF. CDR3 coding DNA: TGTGCCAGCTCCCCTAGCGGGGGGGCACCCGAGACCCAGTACTTC. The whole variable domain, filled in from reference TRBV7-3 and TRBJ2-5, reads GAGVSQTPSNKVTEKGKYVELRCDPISGHTALYWYRQSLGQGPEFLIYFQGTGAADDSGLPNDRFFAVRPEGSVSTLKIQRTERGDSAVYLCASSPSGGAPETQYFGPGTRLLVL.

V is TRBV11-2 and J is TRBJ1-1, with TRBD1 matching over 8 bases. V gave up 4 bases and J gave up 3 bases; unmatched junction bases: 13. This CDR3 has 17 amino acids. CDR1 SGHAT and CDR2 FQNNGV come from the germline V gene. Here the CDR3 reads CASSSRQGPAMDTEAFF. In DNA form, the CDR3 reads TGTGCCAGCAGCTCACGACAGGGGCCGGCGATGGACACTGAAGCTTTCTTT.

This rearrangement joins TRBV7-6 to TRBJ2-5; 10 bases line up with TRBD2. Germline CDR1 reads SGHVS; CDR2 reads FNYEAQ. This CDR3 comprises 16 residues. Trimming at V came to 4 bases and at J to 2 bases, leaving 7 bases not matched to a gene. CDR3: CASSSRASGGQETQYF. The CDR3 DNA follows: TGTGCCAGCAGCTCCCGGGCTAGCGGGGGACAAGAGACCCAGTACTTC.

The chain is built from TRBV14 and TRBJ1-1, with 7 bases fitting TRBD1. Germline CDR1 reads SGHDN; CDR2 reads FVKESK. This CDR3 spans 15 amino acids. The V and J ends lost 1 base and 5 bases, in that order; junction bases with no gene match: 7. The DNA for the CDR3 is TGTGCCAGCAGCCAAGTTAAAGGGGGCTCGACTGAAGCTTTCTTT. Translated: CASSQVKGGSTEAFF.